The T cell receptor beta chain under discussion was sequenced for a study of neurological immune-mediated disorders. V was trimmed by 5 bases and J by 12 bases, leaving 19 bases between them. The length of the CDR3 is 13 residues. Time point in this sample: longitudinal time-point 2. TCRdb re-derived calls from the 5' RACE reads in MiXCR, one entry per CDR3 protein. There are about 90,000 distinct CDR3 sequences in the sample; roughly 13% occur only once, and under 6% lies in the top ten. The TCR comes from a female donor with HTLV-1-associated myelopathy (HAM/TSP). Specimen: PBMCs. The chain is built from TRBV12-3 or TRBV12-4 and TRBJ2-5, with D tentatively TRBD1 or TRBD2 (6 bases each). The CDR3 sequence is CASSPLEGDPKYF. CDR3 coding DNA: TGTGCCAGCAGTCCCCTGGAGGGGGACCCCAAGTACTTC.